This is a list of T cell receptor beta chains from one sample in a study of cytomegalovirus exposure and HLA in healthy donors. Profiling relied on immunoSEQ multiplex PCR, and the TCRdb table lists in-frame clones only, not all of them. This table has approximately 140,000 clones, about 83% appearing once. What was sequenced was PBMCs. These receptor sequences come from a man aged 40-49 years in good health and CMV-seropositive. Both conserved end residues are part of each CDR3. A D gene is named only where the DNA matches it firmly. Where a row states a size, it is once, few, many or the class of an expanded clone; other rows omit it.

-,TRBD2,TRBV11-2,TRBJ2-7,CASSFARGSLQEQYF,TGTGCCAGCAGCTTCGCCCGCGGGAGTCTGCAAGAGCAGTACTTC
-,TRBD1,TRBV19,TRBJ1-2,CASIGTGNYGYTF,TGTGCCAGTATTGGGACAGGGAACTATGGCTACACCTTC
-,-,TRBV29-1,TRBJ2-3,CSSVAGTSTDTQYF,TGCAGCTCAGTTGCGGGGACTAGCACAGATACGCAGTATTTT
-,TRBD1,TRBV11-2,TRBJ2-7,CASSLEGRQGTYEQYF,TGTGCCAGCAGTCTCGAGGGACGACAGGGTACCTACGAGCAGTACTTC
-,-,TRBV5-4,TRBJ1-1,CASSSVGGNTEAFF,TGTGCCAGCAGCTCGGTGGGGGGAAACACTGAAGCTTTCTTT
-,-,TRBV6-1,TRBJ1-2,CASSPPGQPGGYTF,TGTGCCAGCAGTCCTCCGGGACAACCCGGGGGCTACACCTTC
-,-,TRBV28,TRBJ1-2,CASSQTLGGDYDHTF,TGTGCCAGCAGCCAAACCCTGGGGGGAGACTATGATCACACCTTC
-,-,TRBV28,TRBJ1-1,CASNPGRGVAFF,TGTGCCAGCAACCCCGGCAGGGGAGTAGCTTTCTTT
-,TRBD1,TRBV5-8,TRBJ1-1,CASSDPRTGSIVNTEAFF,TGTGCCAGCAGCGACCCGAGGACAGGAAGTATCGTGAACACTGAAGCTTTCTTT
-,-,TRBV6-5,TRBJ2-1,CASSYGQGIYNEQFF,TGTGCCAGCAGTTACGGGCAGGGTATTTACAATGAGCAGTTCTTC
-,-,TRBV9,TRBJ2-7,CASSADSEQYF,TGTGCCAGCAGCGCGGACAGCGAGCAGTACTTC
-,-,TRBV7-2,TRBJ2-7,CASSLEATHYEQYF,TGTGCCAGCAGCTTAGAAGCGACCCACTACGAGCAGTACTTC
-,-,TRBV5-6,TRBJ2-1,CASSFGGPGEQFF,TGTGCCAGCAGCTTCGGAGGGCCCGGTGAGCAGTTCTTC
-,-,TRBV6-5,TRBJ2-1,CASSYGHNSYNEQFF,TGTGCCAGCAGTTACGGGCACAACTCCTACAATGAGCAGTTCTTC
few,-,TRBV5-1,TRBJ2-1,CASSLVDEQFF,TGCGCCAGCAGCTTGGTCGATGAGCAGTTCTTC
-,TRBD2,TRBV7-2,TRBJ2-1,CASSLGRLAGANEQFF,TGTGCCAGCAGCTTAGGTCGACTAGCGGGAGCTAATGAGCAGTTCTTC
-,-,TRBV7-8,TRBJ2-7,CASSLSESSGPYEQYF,TGTGCCAGCAGCCTATCGGAAAGTAGCGGACCCTACGAGCAGTACTTC
-,-,TRBV7-9,TRBJ2-6,CSSSLILFSGANVLTF,TGTTCCAGCAGCTTAATCTTATTCTCTGGGGCCAACGTCCTGACTTTC
once,-,TRBV10-1,TRBJ2-7,CAILSDPYYEQYF,TGCGCCATACTAAGCGACCCCTACTACGAGCAGTACTTC
few,-,TRBV6-6,TRBJ2-7,CASTEIQDAYEQYF,TGTGCCAGCACCGAAATACAGGATGCCTACGAGCAGTACTTC
-,TRBD2,TRBV30,TRBJ2-1,CAWSATGGNEQFF,TGTGCCTGGAGTGCCACGGGAGGTAATGAGCAGTTCTTC
-,-,TRBV6-5,TRBJ2-7,CASSPDRRSYYEQYF,TGTGCCAGCAGCCCTGACAGACGTTCTTACTACGAGCAGTACTTC
-,TRBD1,TRBV5-1,TRBJ1-4,CASSLEGQGTEKLFF,TGCGCCAGCAGCTTGGAGGGACAGGGTACGGAAAAACTGTTTTTT
-,-,TRBV15,TRBJ2-3,CATSSGRGIITDTQYF,TGTGCCACCAGCAGTGGCAGGGGAATCATCACAGATACGCAGTATTTT
once,-,TRBV19,TRBJ2-1,CASSSQGLFPNEQFF,TGTGCCAGTAGTAGCCAGGGTCTTTTTCCCAATGAGCAGTTCTTC
-,TRBD1,TRBV28,TRBJ2-7,CASSLGTGLYEQYF,TGTGCCAGCAGTTTAGGGACAGGTCTCTACGAGCAGTACTTC
-,TRBD2,TRBV5-4,TRBJ2-1,CASRDVAGGTYNEQFF,TGTGCCAGCAGGGATGTAGCGGGAGGGACCTACAATGAGCAGTTCTTC
-,TRBD2,TRBV28,TRBJ2-7,CASSSSGGLAWEQYF,TGTGCCAGCAGTTCCTCAGGGGGACTAGCATGGGAGCAGTACTTC
-,-,TRBV28,TRBJ1-4,CASSSQIAGEKLFF,TGTGCCAGCAGCTCCCAGATTGCAGGAGAAAAACTGTTTTTT
-,-,TRBV7-9,TRBJ1-1,CASSLDGGTEAFF,TGTGCCAGCAGCTTAGACGGCGGAACTGAAGCTTTCTTT
-,TRBD2,TRBV11-3,TRBJ2-1,CASSLRGSQYNEQFF,TGTGCCAGCAGCTTACGCGGGAGCCAATACAATGAGCAGTTCTTC
-,-,TRBV11-3,TRBJ1-1,CASSLDGQRTEAFF,TGTGCCAGCAGCTTAGATGGACAGAGGACTGAAGCTTTCTTT
-,-,TRBV5-1,TRBJ2-7,CASSPDPRGTYEQYF,TGCGCCAGCAGCCCGGACCCGAGGGGGACCTACGAGCAGTACTTC
once,-,TRBV18,TRBJ1-1,CASSPQEGNTEAFF,TGTGCCAGCTCACCACAGGAGGGTAACACTGAAGCTTTCTTT
-,TRBD2,TRBV27,TRBJ2-3,CASSPLFSGVTDTQYF,TGTGCCAGCAGCCCACTCTTTAGCGGGGTCACAGATACGCAGTATTTT
-,TRBD2,TRBV5-5,TRBJ2-7,CASSPWEGASEQYF,TGTGCCAGCAGTCCTTGGGAGGGAGCTTCCGAGCAGTACTTC
-,TRBD1,TRBV5-6,TRBJ1-2,CASSLAGTGTLDGYTF,TGTGCCAGCAGCTTGGCCGGGACAGGGACCCTGGATGGCTACACCTTC
-,-,TRBV19,TRBJ2-7,CASSSRAEQYF,TGTGCCAGTAGTAGCAGGGCCGAGCAGTACTTC
-,TRBD2,TRBV9,TRBJ2-5,CASSEGTTRETQYF,TGTGCCAGCAGCGAGGGGACTACAAGAGAGACCCAGTACTTC
-,TRBD2,TRBV9,TRBJ2-1,CASSVVGRWGNEQFF,TGTGCCAGCAGCGTAGTCGGGAGGTGGGGCAATGAGCAGTTCTTC
-,-,TRBV21-1,TRBJ2-7,CASSKDCGILHEQYF,TGTGCCAGCAGCAAAGATTGCGGGATCCTTCACGAGCAGTACTTC
-,TRBD2,TRBV28,TRBJ2-2,CASSLTGGGAPVGLFF,TGTGCCAGCAGTTTGACGGGAGGTGGGGCACCGGTGGGGCTGTTTTTT
-,-,TRBV27,TRBJ2-1,CASSLSSDYYNEQFF,TGTGCCAGCAGTTTATCTTCTGACTACTACAATGAGCAGTTCTTC
-,-,TRBV7-9,TRBJ1-2,CASSLIAVGYTF,TGTGCCAGCAGCCTAATCGCGGTTGGCTACACCTTC
once,TRBD2,TRBV2,TRBJ2-1,CASSVERENEQFF,TGTGCCAGCAGTGTTGAGCGGGAGAATGAGCAGTTCTTC
-,TRBD1,TRBV4-2,TRBJ1-3,CASSPRQGAGNTIYF,TGTGCCAGCAGCCCCCGACAGGGGGCTGGAAACACCATATATTTT
-,TRBD2,TRBV10-3,TRBJ2-7,CAISESGREGQYEQYF,TGTGCCATCAGTGAGTCGGGGCGGGAGGGCCAATACGAGCAGTACTTC
-,-,TRBV5-1,TRBJ2-5,CASSSLGETQYF,TGCGCCAGCAGCTCTCTCGGGGAGACCCAGTACTTC
-,-,TRBV25-1,TRBJ2-3,CASSEDRFTRDTQYF,TGTGCCAGCAGTGAAGACAGATTCACGCGGGATACGCAGTATTTT
-,TRBD2,TRBV6-1,TRBJ2-1,CASSVGTRDEQFF,TGTGCCAGCAGTGTTGGGACTAGAGATGAGCAGTTCTTC
-,-,TRBV11-2,TRBJ2-1,CASSLAKAYGVTNEQFF,TGTGCCAGCAGCTTAGCGAAAGCGTACGGAGTTACTAATGAGCAGTTCTTC
-,-,TRBV9,TRBJ2-2,CASSPQGNTGELFF,TGTGCCAGCAGCCCTCAGGGTAACACCGGGGAGCTGTTTTTT